The clone carrying this TCR beta chain came up many times. This entry belongs to a study of CDR3 diversity in severe acne. This CDR3 is 12 amino acids long. Germline lookup yields CDR1 SGHVS and CDR2 FNYEAQ. Trimming cost V 10 bases and J 3 bases; bases outside gene matches: 3. TCRdb reanalysed the PCR reads using MiXCR and keeps one entry per CDR3 protein. The sample has 65,000 to 95,000 distinct CDR3 sequences, roughly 51% seen once. This TCR was sampled from a male donor in good health, without acne. The V call is TRBV7-6, the J call TRBJ1-5, with 7 bases fitting TRBD1. Source material: blood. The CDR3: CAIGTVNQPQHF. The CDR3 nucleotides are TGTGCCATCGGGACAGTCAATCAGCCCCAGCATTTT.